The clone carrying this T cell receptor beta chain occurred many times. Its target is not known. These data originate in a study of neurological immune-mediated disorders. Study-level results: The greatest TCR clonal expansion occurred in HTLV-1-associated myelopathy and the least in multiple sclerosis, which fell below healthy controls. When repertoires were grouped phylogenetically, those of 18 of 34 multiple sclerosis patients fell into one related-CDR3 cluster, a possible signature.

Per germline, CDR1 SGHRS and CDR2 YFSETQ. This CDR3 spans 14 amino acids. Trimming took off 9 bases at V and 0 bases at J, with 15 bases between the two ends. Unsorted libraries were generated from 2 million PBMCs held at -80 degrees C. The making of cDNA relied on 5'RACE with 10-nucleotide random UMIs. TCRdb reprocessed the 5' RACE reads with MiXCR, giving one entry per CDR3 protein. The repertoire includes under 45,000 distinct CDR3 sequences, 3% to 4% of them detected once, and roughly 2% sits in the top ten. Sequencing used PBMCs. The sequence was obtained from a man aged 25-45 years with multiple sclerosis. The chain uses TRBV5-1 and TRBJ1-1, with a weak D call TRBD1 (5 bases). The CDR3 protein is CATTERGMNTEAFF. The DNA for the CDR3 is TGCGCCACCACTGAGAGGGGTATGAACACTGAAGCTTTCTTT.